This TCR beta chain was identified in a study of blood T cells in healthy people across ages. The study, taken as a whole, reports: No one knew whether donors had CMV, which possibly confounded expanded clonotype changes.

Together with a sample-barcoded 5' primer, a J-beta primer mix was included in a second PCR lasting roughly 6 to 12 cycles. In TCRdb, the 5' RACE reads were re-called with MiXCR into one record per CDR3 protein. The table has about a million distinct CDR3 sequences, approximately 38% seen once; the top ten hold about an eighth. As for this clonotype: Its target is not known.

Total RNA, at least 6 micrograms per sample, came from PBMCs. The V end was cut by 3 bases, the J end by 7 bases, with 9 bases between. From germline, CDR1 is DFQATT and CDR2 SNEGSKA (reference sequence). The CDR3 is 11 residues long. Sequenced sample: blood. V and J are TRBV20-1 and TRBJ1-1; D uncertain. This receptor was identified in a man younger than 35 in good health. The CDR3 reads CSASFSNEAFF. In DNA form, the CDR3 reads TGCAGTGCTAGTTTTTCTAATGAAGCTTTCTTT.